This T cell receptor beta chain was sequenced during a study of blood T cell repertoires in COVID-19 (TCRdb year 2020). A note on the overall study: Samples covering the acute and convalescent phases of COVID-19 were provided by collaborators in the United States, Italy and Spain. Subjects who had been exposed to COVID-19, were actively infected with it, or had recovered from it provided the deeply sampled blood TCRbeta repertoires that made up the dataset. A freely available public database, intended as a resource for researchers studying the immune response to SARS-CoV-2, is where the repertoires were released. Where HLA class I and class II types were available, the types were taken from metadata supplied by the sample provider, not from assay-based typing. The samples were drawn from the first 160 participants of the ongoing ImmuneRACE study and from more than 1,000 subjects provided by 6 global collaborators. The prospective study material was composed of cDNA or gDNA derived from T cells, B-cell-depleted T cells, or PBMCs. The sample metadata nearly always contained a de-identified subject ID, COVID-19 status, age in years and sex. The paper as a whole reports these results and caveats: The amount of clinical and demographic metadata varied by source and participant and was provided uncurated.

Per the germline V gene, SGHVS is the CDR1 and FQNEAQ is the CDR2. The junction carries 15 bases between V and J, which are trimmed by 2 bases and 7 bases respectively. The CDR3 has 15 amino acids, counting the end cysteine and phenylalanine. The CDR3 DNA has 45 bases and is translated from base 1. TCRbeta CDR3 regions were amplified from genomic DNA by means of the immunoSEQ Assay, a bias-controlled multiplex PCR. On the study's bioinformatics: The number of nucleated cells in each sample was estimated by amplification of reference gene primers within the assay. To quantify the absolute abundance of each unique TCRbeta CDR3 rearrangement, sequence reads were collapsed and filtered. Productive Simpson clonality was computed per sample as the square root of Simpson's diversity index over productive rearrangements. TCRdb stores this immuneACCESS table with in-frame sequences only. Part of the clones is absent; in the studies checked, under half of the shortfall reflects unresolved V genes, and no reason is known for the rest. The V and J calls and the clone size are those of that table, but D and trimming were determined from the DNA. The sample data list some 220,000 clones, and about 85% of these were observed just once. The ten top clones hold approximately 2.6% of the sample.

This clone occurred a few times. The clone's antigen remains unknown. No base quality values were provided; no much bigger clone lies one nucleotide off. Another Seattle source contributed samples from volunteer blood donors who had recovered from COVID-19. The collaborating institutions used their own protocols to collect whole blood in K2EDTA tubes. For TCRbeta analysis, collaborators shipped samples as frozen whole blood, isolated PBMCs, or DNA extracted from either of those sample types. The source is a man aged 45 to 65 who had recovered from COVID-19. The chain couples TRBV7-8 to TRBJ1-5, and perhaps TRBD1 as D gene, on 6 matching bases. The specimen sequenced was peripheral blood. CDR3 reads: CASSLWAGESQPQHF. The DNA reads TGTGCCAGCAGCTTATGGGCAGGGGAGTCGCAGCCCCAGCATTTT.